A selection of T cell receptor beta chains follows, all from one sample in a study of shared clonotypes between healthy human individuals. This table comes from immunoSEQ multiplex PCR, and its TCRdb copy is limited to in-frame clones, with some not included. Of millions of clones detected, 85% to 95% appear once; the ten largest clones hold 1.1%. The specimen was naive CD8+ T cells sorted from blood. The receptor set was obtained from a man in his late teens or twenties in good health. CDR3s include the opening cysteine and the closing phenylalanine or tryptophan. A D gene is named only where the DNA matches it firmly. Clone size is given for some rows only: seen once, a few or many times, or a class if the clone is expanded.

J,size,D,V,length,CDR3,DNA
TRBJ2-3,NA,NA,TRBV13,12,CASSDGADTQYF,TGTGCCAGCAGCGACGGGGCGGATACGCAGTATTTT
TRBJ2-3,NA,NA,TRBV29-1,10,CSVEGFTQYF,TGCAGCGTTGAGGGGTTTACGCAGTATTTT
TRBJ2-7,NA,NA,TRBV27,15,CASTDSTSSSYEQYF,TGTGCCAGCACCGATTCGACTTCGAGCTCCTACGAGCAGTACTTC
TRBJ2-5,NA,TRBD2,TRBV4-1,17,CASSQGNLAGIQETQYF,TGCGCCAGCAGCCAAGGAAACCTAGCGGGTATTCAAGAGACCCAGTACTTC
TRBJ1-1,NA,NA,TRBV10-2,14,CASTETEGNTEAFF,TGCGCCAGCACTGAGACAGAAGGGAACACTGAAGCTTTCTTT
TRBJ1-1,NA,NA,TRBV7-6,17,CASSLEQGGFLDTEAFF,TGTGCCAGCAGCTTAGAACAGGGAGGCTTCCTGGACACTGAAGCTTTCTTT
TRBJ1-6,NA,NA,TRBV7-9,15,CASSSIGGRGSPLHF,TGTGCCAGCAGCTCCATAGGAGGTAGAGGTTCACCCCTCCACTTT
TRBJ2-7,NA,TRBD1,TRBV7-9,14,CASSPRGLSYEQYF,TGTGCCAGCAGCCCCAGGGGGTTATCCTACGAGCAGTACTTC
TRBJ1-2,NA,NA,TRBV28,14,CASSAGGEYYGYTF,TGTGCCAGCAGTGCCGGAGGGGAATACTATGGCTACACCTTC
TRBJ2-3,NA,TRBD2,TRBV10-2,16,CASSYPQAGNTDTQYF,TGCGCCAGCAGCTACCCCCAAGCGGGGAACACAGATACGCAGTATTTT
TRBJ2-2,NA,TRBD1,TRBV15,17,CATSPSVGQLSTGELFF,TGTGCCACTAGCCCCTCCGTGGGACAGCTTAGTACCGGGGAGCTGTTTTTT
TRBJ1-4,NA,NA,TRBV30,14,CAWAAGGFDEKLFF,TGTGCCTGGGCCGCGGGAGGATTTGATGAAAAACTGTTTTTT
TRBJ1-6,NA,TRBD1,TRBV6-1,15,CASRDPGTGDSPLHF,TGTGCCAGCAGGGATCCTGGGACAGGGGATTCACCCCTCCACTTT
TRBJ1-1,NA,NA,TRBV7-9,14,CASSHEPMNTEAFF,TGTGCCAGCAGCCATGAACCTATGAACACTGAAGCTTTCTTT
TRBJ2-3,NA,TRBD2,TRBV7-8,18,CASSPGLAGGPLTDTQYF,TGTGCCAGCAGCCCGGGACTAGCGGGAGGGCCGTTAACAGATACGCAGTATTTT
TRBJ2-7,once,NA,TRBV9,15,CASSVGGAPTVEQYF,TGTGCCAGCAGCGTAGGAGGGGCCCCTACAGTCGAGCAGTACTTC
TRBJ2-7,NA,NA,TRBV11-2,15,CASRARSVILHEQYF,TGTGCCAGCAGAGCCCGTTCCGTCATCCTCCACGAGCAGTACTTC
TRBJ1-2,NA,NA,TRBV9,15,CASSVEETQGYGYTF,TGTGCCAGCAGCGTAGAGGAGACCCAAGGCTATGGCTACACCTTC
TRBJ1-1,NA,TRBD1,TRBV7-8,16,CASSLRMGQPAEEAFF,TGTGCCAGCAGCTTACGGATGGGACAGCCAGCTGAGGAAGCTTTCTTT
TRBJ1-1,NA,NA,TRBV7-8,15,CASSLAVEGWTEAFF,TGTGCCAGCAGCTTAGCGGTGGAGGGATGGACTGAAGCTTTCTTT
TRBJ2-7,NA,NA,TRBV4-3,14,CASSQGYGDYEQYF,TGCGCCAGCAGCCAAGGGTACGGCGACTACGAGCAGTACTTC
TRBJ2-1,NA,TRBD2,TRBV7-9,16,CASSLATSGVYNEQFF,TGTGCCAGCAGCTTAGCGACTAGCGGGGTATACAATGAGCAGTTCTTC
TRBJ2-3,NA,TRBD1,TRBV28,12,CASKTGADTQYF,TGTGCCAGCAAAACAGGGGCAGATACGCAGTATTTT
TRBJ2-7,NA,TRBD1,TRBV5-6,15,CASSLVRDRVDEQYF,TGTGCCAGCAGCTTGGTCCGGGACAGGGTCGACGAGCAGTACTTC
TRBJ1-5,NA,NA,TRBV16,13,CASSQSDYQPQHF,TGTGCCAGCAGCCAATCCGATTATCAGCCCCAGCATTTT
TRBJ2-5,NA,NA,TRBV5-1,13,CASTPDSQETQYF,TGCGCCAGCACTCCGGACTCTCAAGAGACCCAGTACTTC
TRBJ2-3,NA,NA,TRBV29-1,16,CSVEDPGAGAQGTQYF,TGCAGCGTTGAAGATCCGGGGGCGGGAGCTCAGGGTACGCAGTATTTT
TRBJ2-7,NA,TRBD1,TRBV27,15,CASSPRTGLKYEQYF,TGTGCCAGCAGTCCCAGGACAGGGTTAAAATACGAGCAGTACTTC
TRBJ2-1,NA,TRBD2,TRBV9,13,CASSDTSGREQFF,TGTGCCAGCAGCGACACTAGCGGCAGGGAGCAGTTCTTC
TRBJ2-1,NA,NA,TRBV27,14,CASSLASAGNEQFF,TGTGCCAGCAGTCTAGCGAGTGCTGGCAATGAGCAGTTCTTC
TRBJ2-3,NA,NA,TRBV2,14,CASLYGQSTDTQYF,TGTGCCAGCCTGTACGGGCAAAGCACAGATACGCAGTATTTT
TRBJ1-5,NA,NA,TRBV4-1,15,CASSQDRRGNQPQHF,TGCGCCAGCAGCCAAGATCGCAGGGGCAATCAGCCCCAGCATTTT
TRBJ1-4,NA,NA,TRBV7-9,16,CASSPSGGLTNEKLFF,TGTGCCAGCAGCCCTTCCGGGGGGCTGACTAATGAAAAACTGTTTTTT
TRBJ1-2,once,NA,TRBV7-9,14,CASSPGGSNYGYTF,TGTGCCAGCAGCCCCGGGGGGTCTAACTATGGCTACACCTTC
TRBJ2-1,NA,NA,TRBV11-2,16,CASSPMLTNSYNEQFF,TGTGCCAGCAGCCCGATGCTAACCAACTCCTACAATGAGCAGTTCTTC
TRBJ2-5,NA,NA,TRBV28,15,CASSLGGRIEETQYF,TGTGCCAGCAGTTTAGGTGGGCGGATAGAAGAGACCCAGTACTTC
TRBJ2-4,NA,NA,TRBV21-1,18,CASTQQGAHEQAKNIQYF,TGTGCCAGCACCCAACAGGGGGCGCATGAGCAAGCCAAAAACATTCAGTACTTC
TRBJ1-2,NA,NA,TRBV28,17,CASITRMAGKANYGYTF,TGTGCCAGCATTACCAGGATGGCCGGGAAAGCTAACTATGGCTACACCTTC
TRBJ1-1,NA,NA,TRBV5-5,14,CASSLTRGGTEAFF,TGTGCCAGCAGCTTAACCAGGGGAGGTACTGAAGCTTTCTTT
TRBJ2-2,NA,NA,TRBV9,15,CASSAALTNTGELFF,TGTGCCAGCAGTGCAGCTCTGACGAACACCGGGGAGCTGTTTTTT
TRBJ2-7,NA,TRBD2,TRBV7-8,16,CASSPSGSGFTYEQYF,TGTGCCAGCAGCCCAAGCGGGAGTGGATTTACCTACGAGCAGTACTTC
TRBJ2-2,few,NA,TRBV27,14,CASSLYRNTGELFF,TGTGCCAGCAGTTTATACAGGAACACCGGGGAGCTGTTTTTT
TRBJ2-7,NA,TRBD1,TRBV5-4,12,CAIGTGDNEQYF,TGTGCGATCGGGACAGGGGACAACGAGCAGTACTTC
TRBJ2-7,NA,NA,TRBV4-1,14,CASSPPDSAYEQYF,TGCGCCAGCAGCCCCCCGGACAGCGCCTACGAGCAGTACTTC
TRBJ2-7,few,TRBD2,TRBV19,14,CASSITSGAYEQYF,TGTGCCAGTAGTATAACTAGCGGAGCCTACGAGCAGTACTTC
TRBJ1-1,NA,NA,TRBV7-3,16,CASSSSGQTMNTEAFF,TGTGCCAGCAGCTCATCCGGGCAGACCATGAACACTGAAGCTTTCTTT
TRBJ1-5,NA,TRBD1,TRBV6-1,15,CASSEGQGRHQPQHF,TGTGCCAGCAGTGAAGGACAGGGCCGGCATCAGCCCCAGCATTTT
TRBJ1-2,NA,NA,TRBV2,13,CASSEQPGIGYTF,TGTGCCAGCAGTGAACAACCGGGGATTGGCTACACCTTC
TRBJ1-1,NA,TRBD1,TRBV4-1,16,CASSQRPGQGNTEAFF,TGCGCCAGCAGCCAACGGCCGGGACAGGGGAACACTGAAGCTTTCTTT
TRBJ1-1,NA,TRBD1,TRBV5-6,14,CASSLQGGNTEAFF,TGTGCCAGCAGCTTACAGGGGGGGAACACTGAAGCTTTCTTT
TRBJ2-7,NA,NA,TRBV13,13,CASAWVLAGEQYF,TGTGCCAGCGCGTGGGTCCTCGCGGGGGAGCAGTACTTC
TRBJ2-7,few,NA,TRBV7-9,15,CASSLASGLTYEQYF,TGTGCCAGCAGCTTAGCGAGCGGTCTTACCTACGAGCAGTACTTC
TRBJ1-4,NA,NA,TRBV25-1,14,CASTPGGPNEKLFF,TGTGCCAGTACACCGGGGGGCCCGAATGAAAAACTGTTTTTT
TRBJ2-3,NA,NA,TRBV9,12,CASSANTDTQYF,TGTGCCAGCAGCGCAAACACAGATACGCAGTATTTT
TRBJ2-1,NA,NA,TRBV27,15,CASRGVPVAYNEQFF,TGTGCCAGCAGAGGGGTCCCTGTAGCCTACAATGAGCAGTTCTTC